A selection of T cell receptor beta chains follows, all from one sample in a study of cytomegalovirus exposure and HLA in healthy donors. Sequenced by immunoSEQ multiplex PCR; TCRdb stores in-frame clones only, minus some. The sample lists approximately 120,000 clones, around nine tenths occurring once. Sequencing was carried out using PBMCs. The receptors originated from a woman aged 18-30 years in good health and CMV-seronegative. The conserved cysteine and the conserved F or W are not part of the CDR3 here. D genes are given only for firm matches.

>TRBV4-1|TRBJ2-2|.
ASRPPGHGTGELF
>TRBV5-1|TRBJ1-6|.
ASSLGQTGRVGILH
>TRBV5-1|TRBJ1-4|TRBD1
ASSWGDREFGRLF
>TRBV4-2|TRBJ2-3|TRBD2
ASSQEAGVPDTQY
>TRBV19|TRBJ2-1|.
ASSISGNSYNEQF
>TRBV11-3|TRBJ2-5|.
ASSAGPLHQETQY
>TRBV5-1|TRBJ2-1|TRBD1
ASSPDRREQF
>TRBV19|TRBJ2-7|TRBD1
ASSTGQGKTSYEQY
>TRBV4-3|TRBJ1-2|TRBD1
ASSQDRDSYYGYT
>TRBV7-9|TRBJ1-5|.
ASSLGTGQPNQPQH
>TRBV18|TRBJ2-7|TRBD2
ASSPSTSGRNQEQY
>TRBV6-1|TRBJ1-1|.
ASKKPGTPEAF
>TRBV19|TRBJ2-7|TRBD2
ASRWKGGREQY
>TRBV11-2|TRBJ2-7|TRBD2
ASSKTGGAIGDEQY
>TRBV5-1|TRBJ2-2|.
ASSLTAGELF
>TRBV6-5|TRBJ1-2|.
ASRYLRAGEGGYT
>TRBV28|TRBJ1-5|.
ASSSLGRALNQPQH
>TRBV9|TRBJ2-2|TRBD2
ASSGLAGDPTGELF
>TRBV7-2|TRBJ2-2|.
ASSLFVGELF
>TRBV7-9|TRBJ2-3|TRBD2
ASSLASGEVTDTQY
>TRBV12-1|TRBJ2-1|.
ASSFLTGGPYNEQF
>TRBV6-5|TRBJ2-5|TRBD1
ASSYVQGAGETQY
>TRBV5-1|TRBJ1-2|.
ASSTGGTLYGYT
>TRBV5-1|TRBJ2-7|.
ASSFDSYEQY
>TRBV19|TRBJ1-1|TRBD1
ARAGTGRENTEAF
>TRBV27|TRBJ2-7|.
ASRMDRGSSYEQY
>TRBV2|TRBJ1-1|.
ASLQDYNTEAF
>TRBV19|TRBJ2-7|TRBD2
ASSGTSGLYEQY
>TRBV7-8|TRBJ1-2|TRBD1
ASSLTGGVYT
>TRBV5-1|TRBJ2-7|TRBD2
ASSLTSGYEQY
>TRBV7-2|TRBJ2-7|TRBD1
ASSLGQATFSYEQY
>TRBV2|TRBJ2-1|TRBD2
ASSPGLAVNEQF
>TRBV30|TRBJ1-2|TRBD1
AWSVGTAYGYT